This T cell receptor (beta chain) emerged from a study of regulatory T cells in long-lasting Graves disease. Study-wide background: In persistent Graves' disease, antithyroid drugs had been taken for over 5 years and TSH receptor antibodies stayed positive.

This clonotype appeared many times. Its cognate antigen is unknown. Findings and caveats of the study: Exclusively peripheral blood, rather than thyroid tissue, was studied. Newly diagnosed disease favored TRBV20-1 and TRBJ2-1 over persistent disease.

This CDR3 is 15 amino acids long. The germline CDR1 and CDR2 sequences are SGHRS and YFSETQ. V dropped 1 base and J dropped 1; count of bases not matched to a gene: 4. Time point in this sample: persistent/refractory GD, antithyroid drugs over 5 years with positive TRAb. The TCR library used RNA extracted from PBMCs. CDR3-region Arm-PCR and iRepertoire HTBI primers produced the TCR beta libraries. Using its own MiXCR run on the multiplex PCR reads, TCRdb lists one record per CDR3 protein. This sample yields 300,000 to 500,000 distinct CDR3 sequences, of which about 20% are seen a single time; less than 25% belongs to the top ten.

This specimen consisted of peripheral blood mononuclear cells (PBMCs), obtained when the disease was refractory, from a patient treated with antithyroid drugs. The gene calls are TRBV5-1 and TRBJ1-2; 7 bases map to TRBD1. The clonotype was recovered from a female donor with Graves disease. The CDR3 spells CASSLSTGDNYGYTF. The CDR3 nucleotides are TGCGCCAGCAGCTTGTCAACAGGGGATAACTATGGCTACACCTTC.